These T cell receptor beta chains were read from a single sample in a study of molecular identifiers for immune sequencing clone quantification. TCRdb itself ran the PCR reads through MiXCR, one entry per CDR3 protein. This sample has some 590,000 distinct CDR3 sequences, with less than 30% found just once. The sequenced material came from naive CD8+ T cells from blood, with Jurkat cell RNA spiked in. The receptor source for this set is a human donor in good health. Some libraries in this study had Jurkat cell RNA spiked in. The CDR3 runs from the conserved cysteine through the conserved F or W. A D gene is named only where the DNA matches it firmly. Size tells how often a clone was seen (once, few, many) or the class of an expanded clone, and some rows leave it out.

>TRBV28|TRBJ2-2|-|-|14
TGTGCCAGCAGCTTACAGGAGGCGTCCGGGGAGCTGTTTTTT
CASSLQEASGELFF
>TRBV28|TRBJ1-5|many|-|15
TGTGCCAGCATGCTGGACGGGGGTAGCAATCAGCCCCAGCATTTT
CASMLDGGSNQPQHF
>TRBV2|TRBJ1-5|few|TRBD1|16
TGTGCCAGCACTCGAGGGGGAGCAGGGGGCAGGCAGCCCCAGCATTTT
CASTRGGAGGRQPQHF
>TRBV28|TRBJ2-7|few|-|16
TGTGCTAGCAGCCCCCCCCTCGGCATGAGCTCCTGCGAGCAGTACTTC
CASSPPLGMSSCEQYF
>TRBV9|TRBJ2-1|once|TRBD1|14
TGTGCCAGCAACAACAGGGGCACCTACAATGAGCAGTTCTTC
CASNNRGTYNEQFF
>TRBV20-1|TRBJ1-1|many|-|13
TGCAGTGCGGCGGGGGGGCAGTCTACTGAAGCTTTCTTT
CSAAGGQSTEAFF
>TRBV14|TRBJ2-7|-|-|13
TGTGCCAGCAGCTGGTTGGTGGACTACGAGCAGTACTTC
CASSWLVDYEQYF
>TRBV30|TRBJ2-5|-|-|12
TGTGCCTGGAGTGAGAACCAAGAGACCCAGTACTTC
CAWSENQETQYF
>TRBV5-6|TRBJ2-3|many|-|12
TGTGCCAGCAGCGCCGACGTAGATACGCAGTATTTT
CASSADVDTQYF
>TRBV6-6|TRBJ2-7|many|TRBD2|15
TGTGCCAGCAGTTACCCGACTAGCGGGAATTACGAGCAGTACTTC
CASSYPTSGNYEQYF
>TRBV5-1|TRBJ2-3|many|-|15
TGCGCCAGCAGCCCCTGGGGGGCTAGCACAGATACGCAGTATTTT
CASSPWGASTDTQYF
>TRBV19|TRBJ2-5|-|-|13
TGTGCCAGTAGTATAGTTGACCAAGAGACCCAGTACTTC
CASSIVDQETQYF
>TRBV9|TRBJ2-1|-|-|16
TGTGCCAGCAGTCCCGTATCCGAAGGCTCCTACAATGGGCAGTTCTTC
CASSPVSEGSYNGQFF
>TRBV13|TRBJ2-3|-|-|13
TGTACCAGCAGCACGACAAGGGGAGATACGCAGTATTTT
CTSSTTRGDTQYF
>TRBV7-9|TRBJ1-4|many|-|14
TGTGCCAGCAGCTTAGGTGGATTTAATGAAAAACTGTTTTTT
CASSLGGFNEKLFF
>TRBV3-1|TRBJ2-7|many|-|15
TGTGCCAGCAGCCCGGGGCGGGGATATTCCTACGAGCAGTACTTC
CASSPGRGYSYEQYF
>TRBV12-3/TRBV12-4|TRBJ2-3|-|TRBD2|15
TGTGCCAGCACCCTCGGGGGGGGGAGGACTGATACGCAGTATTTT
CASTLGGGRTDTQYF
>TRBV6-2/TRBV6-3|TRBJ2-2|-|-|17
TGTACCAGCAGCTTCGACAGTACTCTAACCATGACCGGGGAGCTGTTTTTT
CTSSFDSTLTMTGELFF
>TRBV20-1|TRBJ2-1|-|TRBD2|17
TGCAGTGCTAGTGATCACGGACTAGCGGTAACCTACAATGAGCAGTTCTTC
CSASDHGLAVTYNEQFF
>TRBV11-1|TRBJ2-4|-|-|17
TGTGCCAGCAGCTTAGCCGACAGGGGACTAGCCATAAACATTCAGTACTTC
CASSLADRGLAINIQYF
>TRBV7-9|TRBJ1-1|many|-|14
TGTGCCAGCAGCCATATCGCTCCCACGCCTGAAGCTTTCTTT
CASSHIAPTPEAFF
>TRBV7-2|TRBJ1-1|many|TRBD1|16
TGTGCCAGCAGCTTCTCGACAGGGGGCTTGAACACTGAAGCTTTCTTT
CASSFSTGGLNTEAFF
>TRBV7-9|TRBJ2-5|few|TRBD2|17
TGTGCCAGCAGCCTACTAGCGGGAGGGCCCTCGGGGGAGACCCAGTACTTC
CASSLLAGGPSGETQYF
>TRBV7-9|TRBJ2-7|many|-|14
TGTGCCAGCAGCTTAGGCAGCACCACCTACGAGCAGTACTTC
CASSLGSTTYEQYF
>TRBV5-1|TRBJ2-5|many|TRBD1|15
TGCGCCAGCAGCAAAGGACAGGGCCAGCAAGAGACCCAGTACTTC
CASSKGQGQQETQYF
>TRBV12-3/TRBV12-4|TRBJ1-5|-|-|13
TGTGCCAGCAGTCCGAGTGGTGCGCAGCCCCAGCATTTT
CASSPSGAQPQHF
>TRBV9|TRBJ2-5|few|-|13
TGTGCCAGCAGCCACGTGGGACAAGAGACCCAGTACTTC
CASSHVGQETQYF
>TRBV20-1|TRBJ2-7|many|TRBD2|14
TGCAGTGCTAGAGATTTGGTAGCGGGAGTTGAGCAGTACTTC
CSARDLVAGVEQYF
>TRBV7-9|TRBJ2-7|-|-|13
TGTGCCAGCAGGCCACCGGAGGCGGTCGGGCAGTACTTC
CASRPPEAVGQYF
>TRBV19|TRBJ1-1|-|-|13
TGTGCCAGTACCCTGACCCCTGACACTGAAGCTTTCTTT
CASTLTPDTEAFF
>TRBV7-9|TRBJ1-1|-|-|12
TGTGCCAGCAGCTTGGTGAACACTGTAGCTCTCTTT
CASSLVNTVALF
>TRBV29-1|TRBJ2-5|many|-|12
TGCAGCGTTGTTAGTTACCAAGAGACCCAGTACTTC
CSVVSYQETQYF
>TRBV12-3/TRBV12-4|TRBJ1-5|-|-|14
TGTGCCAGCTGCACCGGGGGGGTGAGGGAGCCCCAGCATTTT
CASCTGGVREPQHF
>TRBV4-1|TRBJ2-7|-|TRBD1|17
TGCGCCAGCAGCCAAGATGGTCGGGACAGTTTCTCCTACGAGCAGTACTTC
CASSQDGRDSFSYEQYF
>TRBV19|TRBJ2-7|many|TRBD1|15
TGTGCCAGCAGCATTGGGACAGGGGTCTCCTACGAGCAGTACTTC
CASSIGTGVSYEQYF